This TCR beta chain came from a study of human T cells and chemical hapten exposure. TCRdb re-derived calls from the RACE reads in MiXCR, one entry per CDR3 protein. The sample has over 35,000 distinct CDR3 sequences, over 9.5% seen once. Specified time point: pre-sensitization, week 0. Specified treatment: therapeutic diphenylcyclopropenone sensitization with weekly scalp DPC. Alopecia patients, 18 to 70 years old and DPC-suitable, served as donors. Blood, whole and unfractionated, served as the source for total RNA extraction. General observations from the study: Significantly greater numbers of large CDR3 similarity clusters came from expanded TCRs than from controls. The number of TCRs over 1 in 1000 frequency stayed unchanged after DPC.

This clonotype was detected a few times. Its cognate antigen is unknown. The source was whole blood, collected in connection with sensitization to the hapten diphenylcyclopropenone (DPC). This sequence was found in a man between 25 and 39 years old with alopecia areata. Some clones in this sample may be carry-over from other donors' samples.

The CDR3 DNA follows: TGTGCCAGCAGCTTAGGCCCGAGTTACACCGGGGAGCTGTTTTTT. Protein: CASSLGPSYTGELFF. This chain links TRBV13 with TRBJ2-2, with unresolved D. This CDR3 has 15 amino acids. The V gene's germline CDR1 is PRHDT and CDR2 FYEKMQ (reference sequence). Trimming shortened V by 0 bases and J by 3 bases, and 8 bases separated the two germline ends.